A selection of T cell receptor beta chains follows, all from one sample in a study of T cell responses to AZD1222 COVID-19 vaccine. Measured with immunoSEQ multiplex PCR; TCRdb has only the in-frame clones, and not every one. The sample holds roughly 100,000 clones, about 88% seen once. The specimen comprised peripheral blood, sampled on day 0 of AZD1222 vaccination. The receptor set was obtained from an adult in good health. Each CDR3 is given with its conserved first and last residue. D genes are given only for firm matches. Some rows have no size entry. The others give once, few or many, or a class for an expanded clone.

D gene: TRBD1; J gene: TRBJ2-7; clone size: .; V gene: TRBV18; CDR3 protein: CASSRKSGQGASYEQYF; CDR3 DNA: TGTGCCAGCTCACGAAAATCGGGACAGGGGGCAAGTTACGAGCAGTACTTC
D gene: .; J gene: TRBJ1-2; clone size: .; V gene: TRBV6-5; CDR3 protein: CASRITPPFHYGYTF; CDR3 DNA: TGTGCCAGCAGGATAACCCCCCCTTTCCACTATGGCTACACCTTC
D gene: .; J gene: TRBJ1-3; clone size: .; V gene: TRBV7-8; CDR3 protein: CASSLPGPGNTIYF; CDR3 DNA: TGTGCCAGCAGCTTGCCGGGGCCTGGAAACACCATATATTTT
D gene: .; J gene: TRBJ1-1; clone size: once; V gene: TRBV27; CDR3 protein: CASSTWGREAFF; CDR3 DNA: TGTGCCAGCAGTACCTGGGGCAGGGAAGCTTTCTTT
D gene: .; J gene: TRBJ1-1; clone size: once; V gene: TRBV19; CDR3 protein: CASSILGKNTEAFF; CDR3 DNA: TGTGCCAGTAGTATTTTGGGGAAGAACACTGAAGCTTTCTTT
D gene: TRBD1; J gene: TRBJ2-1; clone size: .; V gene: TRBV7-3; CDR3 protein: CASSSGTGGSNEQFF; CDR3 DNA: TGTGCCAGCAGCTCTGGGACAGGGGGGTCCAATGAGCAGTTCTTC
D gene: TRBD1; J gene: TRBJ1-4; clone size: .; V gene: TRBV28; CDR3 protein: CASSFRGGNEKLFF; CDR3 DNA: TGTGCCAGCAGTTTCAGGGGGGGGAATGAAAAACTGTTTTTT
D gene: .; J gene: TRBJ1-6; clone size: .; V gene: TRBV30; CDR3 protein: CAWSDPLRSYNSPLHF; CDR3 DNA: TGTGCCTGGAGCGACCCCCTCCGCTCCTATAATTCACCCCTCCACTTT
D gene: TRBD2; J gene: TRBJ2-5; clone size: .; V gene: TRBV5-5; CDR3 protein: CASSLIPSGLETQYF; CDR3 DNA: TGTGCCAGCAGCTTGATTCCTAGCGGGTTGGAGACCCAGTACTTC
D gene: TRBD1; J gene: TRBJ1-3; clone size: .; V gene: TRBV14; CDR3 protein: CASSQGQGYTIYF; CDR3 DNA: TGTGCCAGCAGCCAAGGACAGGGTTACACCATATATTTT
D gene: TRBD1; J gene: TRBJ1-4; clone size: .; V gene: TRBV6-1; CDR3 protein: CASSAARGATNEKLFF; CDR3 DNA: TGTGCCAGCAGTGCAGCCAGGGGGGCAACTAATGAAAAACTGTTTTTT
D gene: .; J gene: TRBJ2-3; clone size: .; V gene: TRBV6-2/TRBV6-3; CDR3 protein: CASSYSRGFRPDTQYF; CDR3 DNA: TGTGCCAGCAGTTACTCGAGGGGGTTTAGGCCAGATACGCAGTATTTT
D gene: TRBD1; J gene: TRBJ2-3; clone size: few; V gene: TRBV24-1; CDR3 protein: CATSDLGTGEDTQYF; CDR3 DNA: TGTGCCACCAGTGATTTGGGGACAGGGGAAGATACGCAGTATTTT
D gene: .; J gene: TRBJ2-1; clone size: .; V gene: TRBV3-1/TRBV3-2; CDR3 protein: CASSQDHWDEQFF; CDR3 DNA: TGTGCCAGCAGCCAAGATCATTGGGATGAGCAGTTCTTC
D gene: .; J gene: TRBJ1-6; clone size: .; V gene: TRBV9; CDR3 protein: CASSVSDTVNSPLHF; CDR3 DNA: TGTGCCAGCAGCGTTTCGGACACGGTAAATTCACCCCTCCACTTT
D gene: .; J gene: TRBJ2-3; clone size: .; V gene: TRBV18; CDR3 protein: CASTSGTRTDTQYF; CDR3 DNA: TGTGCCAGCACCTCCGGGACTCGCACAGATACGCAGTATTTT
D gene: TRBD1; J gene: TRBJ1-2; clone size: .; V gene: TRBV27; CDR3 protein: CASRRPGQGDYGYTF; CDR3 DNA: TGTGCCAGCAGAAGGCCGGGACAGGGAGACTATGGCTACACCTTC
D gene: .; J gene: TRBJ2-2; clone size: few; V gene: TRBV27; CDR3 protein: CASSSPANTGELFF; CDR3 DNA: TGTGCCAGCAGTTCCCCCGCGAACACCGGGGAGCTGTTTTTT
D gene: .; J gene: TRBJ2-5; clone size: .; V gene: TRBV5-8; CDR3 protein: CASSLRLVQETQYF; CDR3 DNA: TGTGCCAGCAGCTTGCGGCTAGTCCAAGAGACCCAGTACTTC
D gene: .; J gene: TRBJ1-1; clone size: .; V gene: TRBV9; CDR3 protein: CASSSDTLNTEAFF; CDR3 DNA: TGTGCCAGCAGCTCGGACACTTTGAACACTGAAGCTTTCTTT
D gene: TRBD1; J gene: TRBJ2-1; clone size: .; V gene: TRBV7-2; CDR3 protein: CASSFNPGGSNEQFF; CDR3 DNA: TGTGCCAGCAGCTTTAACCCAGGGGGATCAAATGAGCAGTTCTTC
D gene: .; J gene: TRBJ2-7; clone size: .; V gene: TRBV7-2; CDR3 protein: CASSRKGGVSSYEQYF; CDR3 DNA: TGTGCCAGCAGCCGGAAAGGTGGGGTTAGCTCCTACGAGCAGTACTTC
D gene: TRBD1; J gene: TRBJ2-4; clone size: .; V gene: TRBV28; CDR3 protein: CASSSQGVSIQYF; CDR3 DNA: TGTGCCAGCAGTTCACAGGGGGTAAGCATTCAGTACTTC
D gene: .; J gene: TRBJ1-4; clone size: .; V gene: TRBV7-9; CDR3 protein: CASSLGGGNEKLFF; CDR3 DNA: TGTGCCAGCAGCTTAGGGGGAGGTAATGAAAAACTGTTTTTT
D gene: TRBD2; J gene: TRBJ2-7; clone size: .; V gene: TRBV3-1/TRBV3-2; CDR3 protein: CASSPSGVPYEQYF; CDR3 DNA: TGTGCCAGCAGCCCTAGCGGAGTGCCCTACGAGCAGTACTTC
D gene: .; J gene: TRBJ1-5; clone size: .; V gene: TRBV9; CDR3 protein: CASSVDILSPQHF; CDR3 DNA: TGTGCCAGCAGCGTAGACATCCTTTCTCCCCAGCATTTT
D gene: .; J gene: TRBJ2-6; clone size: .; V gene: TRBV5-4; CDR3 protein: CASSPSGARSGANVLTF; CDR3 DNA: TGTGCCAGCAGCCCGTCGGGGGCCCGCTCTGGGGCCAACGTCCTGACTTTC
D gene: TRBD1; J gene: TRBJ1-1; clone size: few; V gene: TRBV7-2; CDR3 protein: CASSPGTGVREAFF; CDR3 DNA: TGTGCCAGCAGCCCGGGGACAGGTGTTCGTGAAGCTTTCTTT
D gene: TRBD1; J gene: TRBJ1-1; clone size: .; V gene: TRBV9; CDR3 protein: CASRENRGRITEAFF; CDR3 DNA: TGTGCCAGCAGGGAGAATAGGGGGCGAATCACTGAAGCTTTCTTT
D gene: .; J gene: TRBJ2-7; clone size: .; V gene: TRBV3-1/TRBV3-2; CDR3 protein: CASSQGSYEQYF; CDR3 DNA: TGTGCCAGCAGCCAAGGAAGCTACGAGCAGTACTTC
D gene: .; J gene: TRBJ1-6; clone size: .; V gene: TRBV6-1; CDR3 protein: CASSEVGVQSPLHF; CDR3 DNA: TGTGCCAGCAGTGAGGTGGGGGTGCAATCACCCCTCCACTTT
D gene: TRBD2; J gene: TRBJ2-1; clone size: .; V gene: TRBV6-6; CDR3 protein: CASSTSGSYNEQFF; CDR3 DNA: TGTGCCAGCAGTACTAGCGGCTCCTACAATGAGCAGTTCTTC
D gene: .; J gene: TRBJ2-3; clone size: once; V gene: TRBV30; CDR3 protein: CAWSVAASYTQYF; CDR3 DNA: TGTGCCTGGAGTGTAGCTGCCTCCTATACGCAGTATTTT
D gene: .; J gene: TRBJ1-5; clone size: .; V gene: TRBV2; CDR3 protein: CASSETGWEPQHF; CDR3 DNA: TGTGCCAGCAGCGAGACAGGCTGGGAGCCCCAGCATTTT
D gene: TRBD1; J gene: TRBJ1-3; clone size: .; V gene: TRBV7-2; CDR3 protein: CASSPGTGSGNTIYF; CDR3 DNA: TGTGCCAGCAGCCCCGGGACAGGCTCTGGAAACACCATATATTTT
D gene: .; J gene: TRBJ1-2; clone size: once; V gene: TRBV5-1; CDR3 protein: CASKGQGENYGYTF; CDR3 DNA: TGCGCCAGCAAAGGGCAGGGCGAGAACTATGGCTACACCTTC
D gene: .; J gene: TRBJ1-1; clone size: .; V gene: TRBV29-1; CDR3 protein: CSVEGWQDYEAFF; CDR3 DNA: TGCAGCGTTGAAGGATGGCAGGATTATGAAGCTTTCTTT
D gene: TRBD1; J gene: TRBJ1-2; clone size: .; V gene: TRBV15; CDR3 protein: CATSGTATSNYGYTF; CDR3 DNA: TGTGCCACCAGCGGGACAGCGACTTCCAACTATGGCTACACCTTC
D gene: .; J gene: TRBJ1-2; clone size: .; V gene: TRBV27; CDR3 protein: CASSFWGDYGYTF; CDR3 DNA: TGTGCCAGCAGTTTTTGGGGTGACTATGGCTACACCTTC
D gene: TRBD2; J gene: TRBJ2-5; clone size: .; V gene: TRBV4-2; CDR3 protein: CASSPGLAGDGETQYF; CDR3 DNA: TGTGCCAGCAGCCCCGGACTAGCGGGAGACGGTGAGACCCAGTACTTC
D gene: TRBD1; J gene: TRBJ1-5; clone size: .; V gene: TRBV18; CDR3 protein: CASSMGTGENQPQHF; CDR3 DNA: TGTGCCAGCTCAATGGGGACAGGGGAAAATCAGCCCCAGCATTTT
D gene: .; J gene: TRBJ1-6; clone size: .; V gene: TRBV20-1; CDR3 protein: CSASVPSTRRNSPLHF; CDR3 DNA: TGCAGTGCTAGTGTCCCCTCGACCCGGAGGAATTCACCCCTCCACTTT
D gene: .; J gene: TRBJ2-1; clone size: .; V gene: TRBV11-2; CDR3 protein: CASRGNNEQFF; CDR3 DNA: TGTGCCAGCAGAGGAAACAATGAGCAGTTCTTC
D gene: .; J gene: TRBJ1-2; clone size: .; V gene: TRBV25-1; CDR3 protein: CASSESSYGYTF; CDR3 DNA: TGTGCCAGCAGTGAGTCCAGCTATGGCTACACCTTC
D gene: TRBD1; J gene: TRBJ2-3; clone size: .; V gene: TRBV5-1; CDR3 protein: CASSGGTGRTDTQYF; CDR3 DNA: TGCGCCAGCAGCGGTGGGACAGGGAGGACAGATACGCAGTATTTT
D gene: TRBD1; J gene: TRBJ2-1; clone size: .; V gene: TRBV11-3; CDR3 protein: CASSPGQGSDNEQFF; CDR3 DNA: TGTGCCAGCAGCCCAGGACAGGGTTCCGACAATGAGCAGTTCTTC
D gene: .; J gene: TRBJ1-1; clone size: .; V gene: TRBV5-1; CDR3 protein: CASSLMGNTEAFF; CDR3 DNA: TGCGCCAGCAGCTTGATGGGGAACACTGAAGCTTTCTTT
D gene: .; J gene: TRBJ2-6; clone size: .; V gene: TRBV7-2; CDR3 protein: CASSKESGANVLTF; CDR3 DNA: TGTGCCAGCAGCAAAGAGTCGGGGGCCAACGTCCTGACTTTC
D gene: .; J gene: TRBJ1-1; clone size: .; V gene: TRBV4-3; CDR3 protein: CASSQDTSSGSQAFF; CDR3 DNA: TGCGCCAGCAGCCAAGATACTTCCTCGGGGTCCCAAGCTTTCTTT
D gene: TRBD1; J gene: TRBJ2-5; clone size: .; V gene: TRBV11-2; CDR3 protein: CASNATGPSQETQYF; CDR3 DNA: TGTGCCAGCAATGCGACAGGGCCCTCCCAAGAGACCCAGTACTTC
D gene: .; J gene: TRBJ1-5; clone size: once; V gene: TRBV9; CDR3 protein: CASSQGDYSNQPQHF; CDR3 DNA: TGTGCCAGCAGTCAGGGTGACTATAGCAATCAGCCCCAGCATTTT
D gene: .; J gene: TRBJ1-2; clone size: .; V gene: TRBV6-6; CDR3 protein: CASSPPSTALTGYGYTF; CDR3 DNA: TGTGCCAGCAGTCCGCCTAGCACAGCCTTAACGGGCTATGGCTACACCTTC
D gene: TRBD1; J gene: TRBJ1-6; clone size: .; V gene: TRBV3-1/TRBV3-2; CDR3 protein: CASSQDSQGGSSPLHF; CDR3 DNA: TGTGCCAGCAGCCAAGATAGTCAGGGGGGCTCTTCACCCCTCCACTTT
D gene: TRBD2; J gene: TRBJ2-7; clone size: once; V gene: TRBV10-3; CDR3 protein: CAISEKLAAVYEQYF; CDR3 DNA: TGTGCCATCAGTGAGAAACTAGCGGCCGTCTACGAGCAGTACTTC
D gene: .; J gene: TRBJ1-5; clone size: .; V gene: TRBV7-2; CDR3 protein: CASSLAPENQPQHF; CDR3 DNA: TGTGCCAGCAGCTTAGCTCCTGAAAATCAGCCCCAGCATTTT
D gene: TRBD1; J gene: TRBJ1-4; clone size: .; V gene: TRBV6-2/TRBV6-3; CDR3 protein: CASSPGTAATNEKLFF; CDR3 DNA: TGTGCCAGCAGTCCCGGGACAGCTGCAACTAATGAAAAACTGTTTTTT
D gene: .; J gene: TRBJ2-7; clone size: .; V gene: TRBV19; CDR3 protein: CASSAPGQSYEQYF; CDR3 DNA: TGTGCCAGTAGTGCCCCGGGACAAAGCTACGAGCAGTACTTC
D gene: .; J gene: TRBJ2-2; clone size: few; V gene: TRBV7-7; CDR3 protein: CASSRRGVNTGELFF; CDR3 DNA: TGTGCTAGCAGTCGGCGCGGGGTGAACACCGGGGAGCTGTTTTTT
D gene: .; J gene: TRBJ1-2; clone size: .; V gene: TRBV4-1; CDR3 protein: CASSQENRASGYTF; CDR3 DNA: TGCGCCAGCAGCCAAGAGAACAGGGCGAGTGGCTACACCTTC
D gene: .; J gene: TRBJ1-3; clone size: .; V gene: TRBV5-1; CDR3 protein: CASSLEPRSGNTIYF; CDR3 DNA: TGCGCCAGCAGCTTGGAGCCGCGCTCTGGAAACACCATATATTTT